The source of this TCR beta chain is a study of blood T cell repertoires in COVID-19. Study-level information: Samples came from the United States, Italy and Spain, spanning acute and convalescent COVID-19.

Germline values: CDR1 GTSNPN, CDR2 SVGIG (reference sequence). This CDR3 is built from 13 residues. Authors' analysis steps: Scientists estimated how many nucleated cells there were by amplifying reference gene primers. TCRdb's copy holds only in-frame clones and misses some; the assay was immunoSEQ multiplex PCR. V and J calls plus clone size are reproduced from that table; the DNA served to infer D and trimming. The sample yields about 100,000 clones, around nine tenths seen once. On this clone itself: An end of the junction does not agree with germline; a read error may underlie this.

The receptor was derived from a woman in her twenties or thirties with acute or convalescent COVID-19. The sample was peripheral blood. This chain connects TRBV30 to TRBJ2-3; D is uncertain. In DNA, the CDR3 is TGTGCCTGGAGTGTACCCCCTGGAGATATGCAGTATTTT. It yields the protein CAWSVPPGDMQYF.